These T cell receptor beta chains were read from a single sample in a study of cytomegalovirus exposure and HLA in healthy donors. Profiling relied on immunoSEQ multiplex PCR, and the TCRdb table lists in-frame clones only, not all of them. The sample has 60,000 or so clones. The sample was PBMCs. All receptors come from a man aged 50-60 years in good health and CMV-seropositive. Both conserved end residues are part of each CDR3. The D gene is left open where the match is weak.

D: .
V: TRBV7-9
J: TRBJ2-3
CDR3: CASSFQASSTDTQYF
DNA: TGTGCCAGCAGCTTTCAGGCCTCTAGCACAGATACGCAGTATTTT

D: TRBD2
V: TRBV4-3
J: TRBJ2-7
CDR3: CASSQGLAGAYEQYF
DNA: TGCGCCAGCAGCCAAGGACTAGCGGGGGCCTACGAGCAGTACTTC

D: .
V: TRBV9
J: TRBJ2-1
CDR3: CASSPPDEQFF
DNA: TGTGCCAGCAGCCCCCCCGATGAGCAGTTCTTC

D: TRBD2
V: TRBV9
J: TRBJ2-1
CDR3: CASSVAQREPRNEQFF
DNA: TGTGCCAGCAGCGTAGCTCAGCGGGAGCCACGCAATGAGCAGTTCTTC

D: TRBD1
V: TRBV7-2
J: TRBJ2-1
CDR3: CASSPRTGSNEQFF
DNA: TGTGCCAGCAGCCCCCGGACAGGGTCCAATGAGCAGTTCTTC

D: .
V: TRBV5-1
J: TRBJ2-2
CDR3: CASSLEYTNTGELFF
DNA: TGCGCCAGCAGCTTGGAATATACGAACACCGGGGAGCTGTTTTTT

D: TRBD1
V: TRBV2
J: TRBJ1-1
CDR3: CASSERQGNTEAFF
DNA: TGTGCCAGCAGTGAACGACAGGGAAACACTGAAGCTTTCTTT

D: .
V: TRBV30
J: TRBJ2-7
CDR3: CAWERGAYEQYF
DNA: TGTGCCTGGGAAAGGGGCGCCTACGAGCAGTACTTC

D: TRBD1
V: TRBV7-8
J: TRBJ1-2
CDR3: CASSPGTGKAYGYTF
DNA: TGTGCCAGCAGCCCTGGGACAGGGAAGGCCTATGGCTACACCTTC

D: .
V: TRBV9
J: TRBJ2-2
CDR3: CASSVLTGELFF
DNA: TGTGCCAGCAGCGTACTAACCGGGGAGCTGTTTTTT

D: TRBD1
V: TRBV7-2
J: TRBJ1-6
CDR3: CASSLFPGQGPSPLHF
DNA: TGTGCCAGCAGCTTGTTTCCGGGACAGGGCCCTTCACCCCTCCACTTT

D: TRBD1
V: TRBV6-1
J: TRBJ1-2
CDR3: CASSVDRGAGGYTF
DNA: TGTGCCAGCAGTGTGGACAGGGGGGCGGGTGGCTACACCTTC

D: TRBD1
V: TRBV4-3
J: TRBJ1-1
CDR3: CASSQDMGQLNTEAFF
DNA: TGCGCCAGCAGCCAAGATATGGGACAGCTGAACACTGAAGCTTTCTTT

D: TRBD2
V: TRBV9
J: TRBJ2-7
CDR3: CASSVGGTSVAYEQYF
DNA: TGTGCCAGCAGCGTAGGGGGGACTAGCGTTGCCTACGAGCAGTACTTC

D: .
V: TRBV5-6
J: TRBJ2-7
CDR3: CASSLGHSYEQYF
DNA: TGTGCCAGCAGCTTGGGACACTCCTACGAGCAGTACTTC

D: TRBD2
V: TRBV6-4
J: TRBJ2-5
CDR3: CASSWTSGETQYF
DNA: TGTGCCAGCAGTTGGACTAGCGGGGAGACCCAGTACTTC